This TCR beta chain was identified during a study of T cell responses to AZD1222 COVID-19 vaccine. TCRdb's table, derived via immunoSEQ multiplex PCR, lists solely in-frame clones and lacks some. The sample consists of about 130,000 clones, more than 85% of them appearing once. This CDR3 has 15 residues. V was pared by 3 bases and J by 1 base, with 3 bases of the junction left unmatched. The germline V gene encodes CDR1 SEHNR and CDR2 FQNEAQ (reference sequence). The count of this clone is one. The target antigen is unknown. Study-level points and caveats: It should be noted that donors were predominantly white British and more often female, and clonal diversity was possibly underestimated.

This chain joins TRBV7-9 and TRBJ1-1, with 9 bases lining up with TRBD1. The sequencing used peripheral blood, collected 28 days after the second AZD1222 dose. The sequence derives from an adult who received the AZD1222 COVID-19 vaccine. The CDR3 sequence: CASSFRDRENTEAFF. CDR3 DNA sequence: TGTGCCAGCAGCTTCCGGGACAGGGAGAACACTGAAGCTTTCTTT.